This T cell receptor beta chain was found in a study of regulatory T cells in long-lasting Graves disease. For the study at large: Persistent Graves' disease meant over 5 years of antithyroid drugs with positive TSH receptor antibodies.

The study's findings and limits: Patients whose Graves' disease persisted exhibited lower TCR diversity than those newly diagnosed.

This clonotype was observed at least ten times. The antigen is unknown. HTBI primers from iRepertoire and Arm-PCR of CDR3 regions yielded the TCR beta libraries. As handled by the study authors: Across all samples, under 65 TRBV segments and 15 or so TRBJ segments were identified. TCRdb redid the calling of the multiplex PCR reads with MiXCR, one entry per CDR3 protein. TCRdb's processing, not the authors' own work, is the source of the V and J calls. Among about half a million distinct CDR3 sequences, about 20% were seen once, and the ten largest hold about 12%. This CDR3 has 12 residues. Trimming removed 6 bases from V and 8 bases from J, with 10 bases in between. The time point denotes: persistent/refractory GD, antithyroid drugs over 5 years with positive TRAb. TCR sequences were obtained from RNA taken from PBMCs. An endocrinology department in Xi'an, China, supplied the patients.

The rearrangement uses TRBV12-3 or TRBV12-4 and TRBJ2-2; D may be TRBD1 (6 bases). This TCR was recovered from a female donor with Graves disease. The starting material was peripheral blood mononuclear cells (PBMCs), obtained when the disease was refractory, from a patient treated with antithyroid drugs. DNA of the CDR3: TGTGCCAGCAGAGGACAGAGAGGGGAGCTGTTTTTT. Protein: CASRGQRGELFF.